The 30 T cell receptor beta chains below all came from one sample that was sequenced in a study of CD8+CD57+ T cells in acquired aplastic anemia. TCR beta VDJ and CDR3 profiles were obtained from a genomic DNA template. TCRdb used MiXCR to reprocess the reads, holding one entry per CDR3 protein. This table holds some 410,000 distinct CDR3 sequences, about two thirds found once. Sequencing was carried out using sorted CD4+, CD8+, or CD8+CD57+ T cells (not recorded which) from PBMCs. The receptor source for this set is a human donor in good health, serving as a control.

V usage is TRBV15 and J usage is TRBJ1-1, with D perhaps matching TRBD1 (5 bases). V lost 2 bases, J lost 5 bases, and 15 bases lay in between. Germline V gene sequence: CDR1 LNHNV, CDR2 YYDKDF (reference sequence). The CDR3 contains 15 residues. The DNA for the CDR3 is TGTGCCACCAGCAGACCCACGGAGGGGTTTACTGAAGCTTTCTTT. The encoded protein is CATSRPTEGFTEAFF.

This clonotype has only one observation. The junction differs from germline at one of its ends, possibly a read error. The rearrangement joins TRBV7-9 to TRBJ1-4; D is unclear. The CDR3 runs to 16 residues. Germline V lookup: CDR1 SEHNR, CDR2 FQNEAQ (reference sequence). This CDR3 is CASSLGTGSTNEKLFF. In nucleotides, the CDR3 is TGCGCCAGCAGCTTGGGAACCGGGTCTACTAATGAAAAACTGTTTTTT.

Notes on this clonotype: No conserved phenylalanine or tryptophan ends this CDR3, so it is likely a read error. The limits of the CDR3 on the DNA are not certain, so only TCRdb's listed CDR3 is given. The CDR3 here is CASRLTAVYGYSV. The V gene is TRBV7-3, the J gene TRBJ1-2. From germline, CDR1 is SGHTA and CDR2 FQGTGA. The CDR3 is made up of 13 amino acids, end residues included.

The chain uses TRBV5-1 and TRBJ2-7; tentatively, D is TRBD1 (6 bases). Germline V gene data show CDR1 as SGHRS and CDR2 as YFSETQ. Trimming took 4 bases from V and 2 from J, leaving 16 bases between them. CDR3 size: 15 residues. CDR3 loop: CASSRAGTRAYEQYF. The CDR3 DNA follows: TGCGCCAGCAGCCGGGCCGGGACACGGGCCTACGAGCAGTACTTC.

The chain is built from TRBV7-2 and TRBJ2-7, with TRBD2 identical over 10 bases. CDR3 length: 14 residues. Trimming cost V 3 bases and J 4 bases; bases outside gene matches: 3. Germline V CDR1 and CDR2: SGHTA, FQGNSA. The CDR3, as DNA: TGTGCCAGCAGCTTGGAGCGGGGGGGGTACGAGCAGTACTTC. It specifies CASSLERGGYEQYF.

This sequence joins TRBV5-5 and TRBJ2-7, with 11 nucleotides matching TRBD1. The CDR3 totals 14 residues. The germline V gene encodes CDR1 SGHKS and CDR2 YYEKEE (reference sequence). J was trimmed by 5 bases and V by 4 bases; bases with no gene match: 5. CDR3 sequence (DNA): TGTGCCAGCAGCAGGTGGACAGGGGGCCACGAGCAGTACTTC. It yields the protein CASSRWTGGHEQYF. Filled out from reference TRBV5-5 and TRBJ2-7, the complete variable domain reads DAGVTQSPTHLIKTRGQQVTLRCSPISGHKSVSWYQQVLGQGPQFIFQYYEKEERGRGNFPDRFSARQFPNYSSELNVNALLLGDSALYLCASSRWTGGHEQYFGPGTRLTVT.

The V and J genes are TRBV7-2 and TRBJ2-5; 9 bases line up with TRBD2. Per germline, CDR1 SGHTA and CDR2 FQGNSA. V lost 1 base, J lost 2 bases, and 11 bases stayed unmatched. The CDR3 covers 18 residues. The CDR3: CASSLGRAGGNSQETQYF. As DNA, the CDR3 is TGTGCCAGCAGCTTAGGAAGGGCGGGGGGGAACTCACAAGAGACCCAGTACTTC.

Remarks on this clonotype: One end of the junction fails to match germline, which may point to a read error. The chain carries TRBV20-1 and TRBJ2-7, with D perhaps matching TRBD2 (6 bases). The CDR3 contains 16 residues. CDR1 is DFQATT and CDR2 is SNEGSKA in the germline V gene (reference sequence). CDR3 sequence (DNA): TGCAGTGCCAGAGGGTTAGCGGACATCGACTCCTACGAGCAGTACTTC. Protein: CSARGLADIDSYEQYF.

This clonotype was picked up one time. A much larger clone differs by one base, so this may be a read error. The V call is TRBV6-2 or TRBV6-3, the J call TRBJ1-2; TRBD1 is a possible D gene (5 bases). Germline lookup yields CDR1 MNHEY and CDR2 SVGEGT. The CDR3 spans 13 residues. The CDR3 bases are TGTGCCAGCAGTTACTCGGGGGTTTCTGGCTACGCCTTC. Amino acid sequence: CASSYSGVSGYAF.

Of note for this clonotype: A read error may explain this, as a much larger clone is one base away. The rearrangement uses TRBV7-2 and TRBJ1-2, with 7 nucleotides matching TRBD1. CDR3 length equals 16 residues. Germline CDR1 and CDR2: SGHTA and FQGNSA. The CDR3 nucleotides read TGCGCCAGCAGCCCGAAAAGGACAGGATTGATCTATGGCTACACCTTC. As protein: CASSPKRTGLIYGYTF.

This clonotype was seen many times. This sequence joins TRBV25-1 and TRBJ2-5, with 7 nucleotides matching TRBD1. The CDR3 covers 15 residues. Trimming cost V 6 bases and J 0 bases; bases outside gene matches: 7. Germline CDR1 MGHDK, CDR2 SYGVNS. This chain's CDR3 is CASSPMTGYQETQYF. The CDR3 bases are TGTGCCAGCAGCCCTATGACAGGGTACCAAGAGACCCAGTACTTC.

The gene calls are TRBV5-1 and TRBJ2-4; possible D gene TRBD1, 5 bases. Germline V gives CDR1 SGHRS, CDR2 YFSETQ. The CDR3 runs 14 residues. V lost 4 bases and J 5 bases, leaving 13 bases between the germline ends. CDR3 region: CASSLVVGENIQYF. CDR3 nucleotides: TGCGCCAGCAGCCTAGTGGTAGGGGAAAACATTCAGTACTTC.

The rearrangement joins TRBV5-5 to TRBJ1-2, with 8 bases lining up with TRBD1. Germline V gives CDR1 SGHKS, CDR2 YYEKEE (reference sequence). This CDR3 contains 14 residues. The V gene end was trimmed by 6 bases and the J gene end by 6 bases; junction bases not matched to a gene: 10. The chain's CDR3 is CASTGTSDRDGYTF. The CDR3 region has the DNA TGTGCCAGCACGGGGACCTCGGACAGGGATGGCTACACCTTC.

This clonotype came up many times. This chain joins TRBV4-3 and TRBJ2-7; tentative D call: TRBD1 (5 bases). The germline V and J ends were trimmed by 2 bases and 3 bases, with 11 bases remaining between them. The germline CDR1 and CDR2 sequences are LGHNA and YSLEER. The CDR3 spans 14 residues. CDR3 region: CASSQRGGSYEQYF. The CDR3 DNA follows: TGCGCCAGCAGCCAAAGGGGCGGTAGCTACGAGCAGTACTTC.

This sequence joins TRBV4-1 and TRBJ2-7, with 8 positions matching TRBD2. The trim removed 3 bases at V and 3 bases at J, leaving 4 bases unmatched. The CDR3 has 14 amino acids. Germline V lookup: CDR1 MGHRA, CDR2 YSYEKL. The CDR3 bases are TGCGCCAGCAGCCAGTCGGGACTAGTCTACGAGCAGTACTTC. It is translated as CASSQSGLVYEQYF.

Ten or more counts support this clonotype. This chain links TRBV20-1 with TRBJ1-4, with D perhaps TRBD1 (5 bases). The ends were cut back, 5 bases at V and 12 bases at J, with 22 bases in the middle. The V gene's germline CDR1 is DFQATT and CDR2 SNEGSKA (reference sequence). The CDR3 is 14 residues long. Here the CDR3 reads CSAAGPANNWELFF. The CDR3 DNA reads TGCAGTGCTGCGGGACCGGCCAACAATTGGGAACTGTTTTTT.

The chain employs TRBV5-1 and TRBJ2-5; 10 nucleotides line up with TRBD2. Trimming removed 0 bases from V and 10 bases from J; junction bases left unmatched: 3. Per germline, CDR1 SGHRS and CDR2 YFSETQ. The CDR3 has 13 residues. The CDR3 reads CASSLARLAGQYF. The CDR3 DNA follows: TGCGCCAGCAGCTTGGCCCGACTAGCGGGCCAGTACTTC.

This clonotype was picked up many times. The chain combines TRBV12-3 or TRBV12-4 with TRBJ1-1; perhaps TRBD1 as D (5 bases). The CDR3 totals 14 residues. V lost 3 bases to trimming and J lost 0 bases, with 8 bases between them. The CDR3 loop is CASSFGTVNTEAFF. In DNA form, the CDR3 reads TGTGCCAGCAGTTTCGGGACGGTGAACACTGAAGCTTTCTTT.

The rearrangement links TRBV6-1 to TRBJ1-1; 10 bases map to TRBD1. The CDR3 sequence is 14 residues long. Trimming took 6 bases from V and 6 from J; bases not matched to a gene: 7. The germline gives CDR1 MNHNS, CDR2 SASEGT. CDR3 protein: CASSFRDRGAEAFF. CDR3 DNA: TGTGCCAGCAGCTTCCGGGACAGGGGAGCTGAAGCTTTCTTT.

This chain uses TRBV12-3 or TRBV12-4 with TRBJ1-1, with a tentative D call TRBD1 (6 bases). V dropped 8 bases and J dropped 4 bases, with 26 bases sitting between them. The CDR3 spans 17 residues. This CDR3 reads CASEPPLGRQAGTEAFF. The CDR3 nucleotides are TGTGCCAGCGAACCACCGCTGGGACGACAGGCGGGCACTGAAGCTTTCTTT.

The chain carries TRBV7-2 and TRBJ1-1; D call uncertain. The V gene's germline CDR1 is SGHTA and CDR2 FQGNSA. The CDR3 loop spans 14 amino acids. Trimming took 1 base from V and 14 from J, leaving 20 bases between them. The chain's CDR3 is CASSLGGDNEQYFF. DNA for the CDR3: TGTGCCAGCAGCTTAGGCGGTGACAACGAGCAGTACTTCTTT.

This clonotype was detected ten times or more. The J gene is TRBJ1-2, the V gene TRBV20-1, with D unclear. This CDR3 contains 14 residues. V lost 0 bases and J 2 bases, leaving 10 bases between the germline ends. The V gene's germline CDR1 is DFQATT and CDR2 SNEGSKA (reference sequence). The CDR3 protein is CSARDVVRNYGYTF. In nucleotides, the CDR3 is TGCAGTGCTAGAGATGTCGTCAGAAACTATGGCTACACCTTC.

With regard to this clonotype: One end of the junction fails to match germline, which may point to a read error. The chain links TRBV2 to TRBJ2-7; TRBD2 matches at 10 bases. From germline, CDR1 is SNHLY and CDR2 FYNNEI. The CDR3 extends over 17 amino acids. The CDR3 region is CASSGGGAGGRSSEAFF. As DNA, the CDR3 is TGTGCCAGCAGTGGAGGAGGAGCGGGGGGGCGAAGCTCTGAGGCTTTCTTC.

The chain employs TRBV9 and TRBJ2-2, with D unclear. The germline V and J ends were trimmed by 4 bases and 8 bases, with 18 bases remaining between them. The germline V gene encodes CDR1 SGDLS and CDR2 YYNGEE. The CDR3 spans 15 residues. The CDR3 region has the DNA TGTGCCAGCAGCTTAGAAGCGTTCCTGTCTGGGGAGCTGTTTTTT. It specifies CASSLEAFLSGELFF.

This chain uses TRBV6-2 or TRBV6-3 with TRBJ1-3, with a tentative D call TRBD1 (6 bases). CDR3 length: 15 residues. The germline CDR1 and CDR2 sequences are MNHEY and SVGEGT. The germline V and J ends were trimmed by 10 bases and 0 bases, with 16 bases remaining between them. DNA for the CDR3: TGTGCCACCTCGGCCGGGGGCCTCTCTGGAAACACCATATATTTT. Its translation: CATSAGGLSGNTIYF.

A remark on this clonotype: The junction departs from germline at one end; a sequencing error may be responsible. The chain couples TRBV19 to TRBJ1-5; D gene ambiguous. Germline CDR1 and CDR2: LNHDA and SQIVND (reference sequence). The CDR3 loop spans 13 amino acids. The CDR3 reads CASTSHRHQHHRF. In DNA, the CDR3 is TGTGCCAGCACCTCACACCGACATCAGCACCACCGTTTT.

The chain couples TRBV10-3 to TRBJ2-1; 8 bases fit TRBD2. The CDR3 loop spans 18 amino acids. With 0 bases clipped from V and 5 bases from J, the junction kept 12 bases outside the gene matches. CDR1 is ENHRY, CDR2 SYGVKD, per germline. The chain's CDR3 is CAISESGSGGGDNNEQFF. The CDR3 DNA sequence: TGTGCCATCAGTGAGTCCGGCAGCGGGGGAGGAGATAACAATGAGCAGTTCTTC.

This sequence joins TRBV5-1 and TRBJ2-7; D may be TRBD2 (6 bases). With 0 bases removed from V and 0 bases from J, the gap between germline ends came to 13 bases. The germline gives CDR1 SGHRS, CDR2 YFSETQ. This CDR3 is 16 amino acids long. In nucleotides, the CDR3 is TGCGCCAGCAGCTTGGCCGAGGAGGGCAGCTCCTACGAGCAGTACTTC. Protein product: CASSLAEEGSSYEQYF. Using reference TRBV5-1 and TRBJ2-7 for the parts outside the CDR3, the full variable domain is KAGVTQTPRYLIKTRGQQVTLSCSPISGHRSVSWYQQTPGQGLQFLFEYFSETQRNKGNFPGRFSGRQFSNSRSEMNVSTLELGDSALYLCASSLAEEGSSYEQYFGPGTRLTVT.

On this clonotype: No DNA is shown, since the ends of the CDR3 on it are uncertain; the CDR3 is the one TCRdb lists. This chain joins TRBV7-2 and TRBJ2-7. Germline CDR1 and CDR2: SGHTA and FQGNSA. The CDR3 contains 17 residues when both ends are counted. Here the CDR3 reads CASSLERNEQFFGEQYF.

This clonotype has just a few counts. Since no conserved phenylalanine or tryptophan closes the CDR3, a read error is the likely cause. The DNA is omitted, as the CDR3 cannot be located on it reliably, and the CDR3 follows TCRdb's listing. The V gene is TRBV7-2, the J gene TRBJ2-7; TRBD1, the D gene given by the table, was not confirmed from the DNA. From germline, CDR1 is SGHTA and CDR2 FQGNSA. From its first to its last residue, the CDR3 has 13 amino acids. The CDR3 protein is CASSLEGQGLNSP.